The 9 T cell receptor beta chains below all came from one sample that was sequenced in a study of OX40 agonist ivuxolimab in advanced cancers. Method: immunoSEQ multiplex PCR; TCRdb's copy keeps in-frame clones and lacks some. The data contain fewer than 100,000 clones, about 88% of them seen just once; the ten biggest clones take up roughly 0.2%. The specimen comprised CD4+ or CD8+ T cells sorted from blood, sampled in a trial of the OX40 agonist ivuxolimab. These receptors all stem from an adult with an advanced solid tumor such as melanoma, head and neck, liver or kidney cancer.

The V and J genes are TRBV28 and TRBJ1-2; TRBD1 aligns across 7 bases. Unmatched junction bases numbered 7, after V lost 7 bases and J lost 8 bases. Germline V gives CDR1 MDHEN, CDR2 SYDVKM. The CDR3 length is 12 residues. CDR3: CASTQGGEGYTF. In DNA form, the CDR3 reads TGTGCCAGCACTCAGGGGGGTGAGGGCTACACCTTC.

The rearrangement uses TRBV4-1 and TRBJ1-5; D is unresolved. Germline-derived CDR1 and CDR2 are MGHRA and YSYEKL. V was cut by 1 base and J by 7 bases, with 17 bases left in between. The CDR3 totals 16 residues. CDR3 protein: CASSQGIALNAQPQHF. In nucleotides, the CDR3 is TGCGCCAGCAGCCAAGGAATAGCTTTAAACGCACAGCCCCAGCATTTT.

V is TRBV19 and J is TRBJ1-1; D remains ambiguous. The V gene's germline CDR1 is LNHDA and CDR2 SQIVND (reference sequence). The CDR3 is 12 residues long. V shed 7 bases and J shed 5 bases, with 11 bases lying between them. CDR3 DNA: TGTGCCAGTAATGGGTTTCTTACTGAAGCTTTCTTT. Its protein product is CASNGFLTEAFF.

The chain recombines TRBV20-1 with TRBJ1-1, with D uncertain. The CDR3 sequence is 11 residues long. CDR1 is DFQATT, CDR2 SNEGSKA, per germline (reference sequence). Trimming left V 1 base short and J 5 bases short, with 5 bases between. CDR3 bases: TGCAGTGCTAGAGTCGAAACTGAAGCTTTCTTT. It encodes CSARVETEAFF.

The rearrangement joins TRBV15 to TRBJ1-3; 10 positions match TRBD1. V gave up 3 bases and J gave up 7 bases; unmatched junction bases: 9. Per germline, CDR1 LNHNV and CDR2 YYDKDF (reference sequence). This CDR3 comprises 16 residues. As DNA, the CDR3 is TGTGCCACCAGCAGGGAAAGGGACAGGGGTCGCAACACCATATATTTT. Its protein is CATSRERDRGRNTIYF.

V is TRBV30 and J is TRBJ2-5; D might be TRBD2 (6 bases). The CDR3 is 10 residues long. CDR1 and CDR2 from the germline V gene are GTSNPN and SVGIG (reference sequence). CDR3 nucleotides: TGTGGGGCGGGAACAGAGACCCAGTACTTC. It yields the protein CGAGTETQYF.

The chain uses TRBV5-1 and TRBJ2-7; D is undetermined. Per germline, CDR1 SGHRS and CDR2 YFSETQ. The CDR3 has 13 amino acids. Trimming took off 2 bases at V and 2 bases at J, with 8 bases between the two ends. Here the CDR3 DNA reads TGCGCCAGCAGCTTAGACCTTACCTACGAGCAGTACGTC. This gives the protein CASSLDLTYEQYV.

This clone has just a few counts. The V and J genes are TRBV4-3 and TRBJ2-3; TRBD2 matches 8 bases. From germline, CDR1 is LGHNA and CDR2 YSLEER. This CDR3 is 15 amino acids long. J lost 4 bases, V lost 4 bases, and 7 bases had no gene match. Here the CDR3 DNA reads TGCGCCAGCAGCCCCGGACTAGCAGCGCCAGATACGCAGTATTTT. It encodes CASSPGLAAPDTQYF.

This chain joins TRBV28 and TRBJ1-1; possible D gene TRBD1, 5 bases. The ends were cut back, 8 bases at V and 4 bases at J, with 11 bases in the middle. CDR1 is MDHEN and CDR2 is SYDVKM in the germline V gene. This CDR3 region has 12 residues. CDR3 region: CASGGGSTEAFF. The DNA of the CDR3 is TGTGCCAGCGGGGGGGGTAGCACTGAAGCTTTCTTT.